One sample yielded the 24 T cell receptor beta chains listed below, sequenced in a study of cytomegalovirus exposure and HLA in healthy donors. 13 Jbeta primers and 60 Vbeta primers were used for the PCR. Assay used: immunoSEQ multiplex PCR; TCRdb lists only in-frame clones, some missing. The sample has more than 50,000 clones, about 85% seen once; the top ten hold around 10%. The sequencing sample was made of PBMCs. Source of these receptors: a female donor in good health and CMV-seronegative.

This chain joins TRBV12-5 and TRBJ1-1; D unclear. The CDR3 covers 16 residues. Germline V gene sequence: CDR1 LGHNT, CDR2 FRNRAP. Deletions cut 0 bases from V and 3 bases from J, with 14 bases between. The CDR3 nucleotides are TGTGCTAGTGGTTTGGTAGTTGGCCAGTTACACACTGAAGCTTTCTTT. It translates to CASGLVVGQLHTEAFF.

J is TRBJ1-2 and V is TRBV16; D unclear. V shed 0 bases and J shed 1 base, with 6 bases lying between them. The CDR3 is 14 residues long. The germline gives CDR1 KGHSY, CDR2 FQNENV. The CDR3: CASSQSVSNYGYTF. CDR3 DNA: TGTGCCAGCAGCCAATCCGTCAGTAACTATGGCTACACCTTC.

This chain links TRBV27 with TRBJ2-7, with 9 bases matching TRBD2. J lost 0 bases, V lost 3 bases, and 3 bases had no gene match. The CDR3 is 15 residues long. Germline values: CDR1 MNHEY, CDR2 SMNVEV (reference sequence). CDR3 nucleotides: TGTGCCAGCAGTTTCGCTAGCGGGGTCTCCTACGAGCAGTACTTC. This codes for CASSFASGVSYEQYF.

The rearrangement joins TRBV10-2 to TRBJ2-7; 8 nucleotides line up with TRBD1. V shed 10 bases and J 0 bases; nucleotides not matched to a gene: 2. This CDR3 spans 12 amino acids. Germline V CDR1 and CDR2: WSHSY, SAAADI. For the CDR3, the DNA is TGCGCCACACAGGGGGGCTCCTACGAGCAGTACTTC. Protein product: CATQGGSYEQYF.

This chain links TRBV7-9 with TRBJ2-5, with 10 bases identical to TRBD1. The germline V gene has CDR1 SEHNR and CDR2 FQNEAQ (reference sequence). This CDR3 has 13 amino acids. V shed 6 bases, J shed 3 bases, and the junction held 1 base outside the gene matches. CDR3 DNA sequence: TGTGCCAGCAGAGGGACAGGGGAAGAGACCCAGTACTTC. Residues: CASRGTGEETQYF.

This chain joins TRBV7-2 and TRBJ2-1; 7 nucleotides match TRBD1. The germline V gene has CDR1 SGHTA and CDR2 FQGNSA. Trimming cost V 3 bases and J 9 bases; bases outside gene matches: 5. The length of the CDR3 is 13 residues. The CDR3 loop is CASSFLEGAEQFF. The CDR3 DNA follows: TGTGCCAGCAGCTTCCTAGAGGGGGCTGAGCAGTTCTTC.

This chain's CDR3 is CASSYQGSNGYTF. The CDR3 bases are TGTGCCAGCAGTTACCAGGGAAGCAATGGCTACACCTTC. The chain uses TRBV6-5 and TRBJ1-2, with TRBD1 as a possible D gene (5 bases). Trimming removed 2 bases from V and 6 bases from J, with 10 bases in between. The CDR3 runs 13 residues. Germline V CDR1 and CDR2: MNHEY, SVGAGI.

The chain recombines TRBV14 with TRBJ2-3; perhaps TRBD1 as D (6 bases). The germline CDR1 and CDR2 sequences are SGHDN and FVKESK. The CDR3 length is 15 residues. Trimming removed 1 base at V and 1 base at J, with 9 bases between. CDR3 DNA: TGTGCCAGCAGCCAAGGCTACAGGGGCACAGATACGCAGTATTTT. This encodes CASSQGYRGTDTQYF.

The chain is built from TRBV28 and TRBJ2-1; D call uncertain. CDR1 is MDHEN and CDR2 is SYDVKM in the germline V gene. This CDR3 contains 12 residues. V dropped 8 bases and J dropped 6 bases, with 11 bases sitting between them. The CDR3 DNA reads TGTGCCAGCGGAGATTCGGGCAATGAGCAGTTCTTC. Translated: CASGDSGNEQFF.

The chain joins TRBV6-1 to TRBJ2-7; D gene unclear. The CDR3 contains 11 residues. From germline, CDR1 is MNHNS and CDR2 SASEGT. V lost 4 bases and J lost 6, with 7 bases in between. CDR3 amino acids: CASSAVSEQYF. CDR3 in DNA: TGTGCCAGCAGTGCCGTGTCCGAGCAGTACTTC.

The V call is TRBV11-2, the J call TRBJ1-5; D ambiguous. Germline V CDR1 and CDR2: SGHAT, FQNNGV. Trimming cost V 0 bases and J 7 bases, with 10 bases left between them. The CDR3 is made up of 14 amino acids. CDR3 nucleotides: TGTGCCAGCAGCTTAGAACCAGGCCGGCAGCCCCAGCATTTT. As protein: CASSLEPGRQPQHF.

V usage is TRBV11-2 and J usage is TRBJ2-3; maybe TRBD2 (6 bases). The CDR3 totals 14 residues. The V end lost 1 base, the J end lost 6 bases, and 11 bases lay between the germline ends. CDR1 is SGHAT and CDR2 is FQNNGV in the germline V gene. The CDR3 sequence: CASSLGLVTDTQYF. The CDR3 bases are TGTGCCAGCAGCTTAGGACTAGTGACGGATACGCAGTATTTT.

The table lists this clone with a count of one. V gene TRBV18 combines with J gene TRBJ2-5, with D possibly being TRBD1 (6 bases). From germline, CDR1 is KGHSH and CDR2 LQKENI. Trimming shortened V by 1 base and J by 5 bases, and 14 bases separated the two germline ends. The CDR3 is 15 residues long. The CDR3 coding sequence is TGTGCCAGCTCACCACGCTCAGGGGTAGAGGAGACCCAGTACTTC. Its translation: CASSPRSGVEETQYF.

The chain combines TRBV13 with TRBJ2-1; 8 bases line up with TRBD2. The CDR3 consists of 16 residues. The V gene's germline CDR1 is PRHDT and CDR2 FYEKMQ (reference sequence). V lost 4 bases to trimming and J lost 5 bases; unmatched junction nucleotides: 10. The CDR3 DNA reads as TGTGCCAGCAGCTCTTACGGTCGGGGGGGACACAATGAGCAGTTCTTC. Translation: CASSSYGRGGHNEQFF.

This clone was seen more than once but under ten times. The chain links TRBV4-1 to TRBJ2-7; 10 nucleotides match TRBD2. CDR3 size: 17 residues. CDR1 MGHRA and CDR2 YSYEKL come from the germline V gene. J lost 1 base, V lost 0 bases, and 6 bases had no gene match. CDR3 protein: CASSQDPLAGASYEQYF. The CDR3 coding sequence is TGCGCCAGCAGCCAAGATCCCCTAGCGGGGGCGTCCTACGAGCAGTACTTC.

This sequence joins TRBV28 and TRBJ2-5; TRBD2 is a possible D gene (5 bases). The CDR3 has 13 residues. Germline assignment: CDR1 MDHEN and CDR2 SYDVKM. Trimming left V 5 bases short and J 3 bases short, with 10 bases between. CDR3 sequence reads: CASSTDWEETQYF. The CDR3 region has the DNA TGTGCCAGCAGTACGGACTGGGAAGAGACCCAGTACTTC.

This rearrangement joins TRBV5-8 to TRBJ2-2, with TRBD1 matching over 8 bases. Germline V gene sequence: CDR1 SGHTS, CDR2 YDEGEE. CDR3 size: 14 residues. The V and J ends lost 6 bases and 4 bases, in that order; junction bases with no gene match: 5. The chain's CDR3 is CASMPQGVTGELFF. The CDR3 region has the DNA TGTGCCAGCATGCCACAGGGGGTCACCGGGGAGCTGTTTTTT.

This clone was found a few times. The chain employs TRBV28 and TRBJ1-4, with 7 bases aligning to TRBD1. After removal of 6 bases from V and 8 bases from J, the junction contained 9 bases not matched to a gene. CDR1 and CDR2 from the germline V gene are MDHEN and SYDVKM. The CDR3 is 14 amino acids. The CDR3 region has the DNA TGTGCCAGCAGGCCGGGACAGTCCCTAGAAAAACTGTTTTTT. It encodes CASRPGQSLEKLFF.

This chain joins TRBV11-2 and TRBJ2-7, with unresolved D. Germline values: CDR1 SGHAT, CDR2 FQNNGV. With 1 base removed from V and 3 bases from J, the gap between germline ends came to 10 bases. This CDR3 has 14 residues. CDR3 region: CASSLGRFSYEQYF. CDR3 bases: TGTGCCAGCAGCTTAGGCAGGTTCAGCTACGAGCAGTACTTC.

This chain joins TRBV19 and TRBJ2-7; D possibly corresponds to TRBD2 (7 bases). This CDR3 spans 16 amino acids. Germline CDR1 reads LNHDA; CDR2 reads SQIVND (reference sequence). V was clipped by 5 bases and J by 0 bases, with 17 bases between them. DNA of the CDR3: TGTGCCAGTAGTGTGGCGGGGGCTTCCTTCTCCTACGAGCAGTACTTC. Translation gives CASSVAGASFSYEQYF.

V usage is TRBV5-6 and J usage is TRBJ2-2; D may be TRBD2 (6 bases). CDR3 length equals 16 residues. V was pared by 6 bases and J by 2 bases, with 17 bases between. Germline CDR1 is SGHDT and CDR2 is YYEEEE. The CDR3, as DNA: TGTGCCAGCATCCTATACGGGGGTTACAACACCGGGGAGCTGTTTTTT. This sequence encodes CASILYGGYNTGELFF.

The chain couples TRBV29-1 to TRBJ1-2; D unclear. This CDR3 has 13 residues. Per the germline V gene, CDR1 is SQVTM and CDR2 is ANQGSEA. Trimming removed 3 bases from V and 0 bases from J, with 8 bases in between. The CDR3 loop reads CSVETPSNYGYTF. The CDR3 bases are TGCAGCGTTGAGACACCTTCTAACTATGGCTACACCTTC.

A few counts support this clone. The CDR3 reads CASSLGGPGANVLTF. DNA for the CDR3: TGTGCCAGCAGCCTGGGGGGGCCTGGGGCCAACGTCCTGACTTTC. V is TRBV5-4 and J is TRBJ2-6, with a weak D call TRBD2 (7 bases). V lost 4 bases and J lost 2, with 10 bases in between. Germline V gene data show CDR1 as SGHNT and CDR2 as YYREEE (reference sequence). CDR3 length: 15 residues.

The rearrangement links TRBV28 to TRBJ2-7; D is unclear. CDR3 size: 16 residues. CDR1 and CDR2 (germline): MDHEN, SYDVKM. Trimming left V 3 bases short and J 2 bases short, with 17 bases between. CDR3 amino acids: CASSFTVTPSAYEQYF. CDR3 DNA: TGTGCCAGCAGTTTTACAGTCACTCCCTCCGCCTACGAGCAGTACTTC.